Below, 29 T cell receptor beta chains from the same sample are listed, as sequenced in a study of blood T cells in healthy people across ages. Primed by a sample-barcoded 5' primer and a J-beta primer mix, a second PCR proceeded for roughly 7 to 11 cycles. Using its own MiXCR run on the 5' RACE reads, TCRdb lists one record per CDR3 protein. Seen here are 1.5 million to 2 million distinct CDR3 sequences, 28% observed once, and the top ten hold 7% to 9%. Material for sequencing was blood. These receptors were taken from a woman aged 25 to 39 in good health.

The table lists this clonotype with many counts. The chain has TRBV20-1 and TRBJ2-1; D is tentatively TRBD1 or TRBD2 (6 bases each). Germline V gene data show CDR1 as DFQATT and CDR2 as SNEGSKA (reference sequence). V lost 6 bases and J 7 bases, leaving 19 bases between the germline ends. CDR3 length: 14 amino acids. The CDR3 loop reads CSADRRRGFNEQFF. CDR3 nucleotides: TGCAGTGCGGATCGACGGAGGGGGTTTAATGAGCAGTTCTTC.

This sequence joins TRBV6-5 and TRBJ2-3; a weak D match, TRBD2 (6 bases). Trimming removed 6 bases from V and 10 bases from J, with 17 bases in between. CDR1 and CDR2 (germline): MNHEY, SVGAGI. The CDR3 spans 13 residues. CDR3 protein: CASSRETGIPQYF. The DNA of the CDR3 is TGTGCCAGCAGCCGGGAGACCGGTATCCCGCAGTATTTT.

This clonotype has at least ten counts. The chain couples TRBV27 to TRBJ2-3; tentatively, D is TRBD1 or TRBD2 (5 bases each). Germline values: CDR1 MNHEY, CDR2 SMNVEV (reference sequence). The CDR3 spans 16 residues. The V gene lost 6 bases and the J gene lost 2 bases, with 18 bases spanning the gap. As DNA, the CDR3 is TGTGCCAGCAGCCCTTGGGGGAGACTGTCCACAGATACGCAGTATTTT. This encodes CASSPWGRLSTDTQYF.

The rearrangement uses TRBV10-1 and TRBJ2-3; the D call may be TRBD1 or TRBD2 (5 bases each). Germline V gene sequence: CDR1 WNHNN, CDR2 SYGVQD (reference sequence). The CDR3 loop spans 14 amino acids. The V end lost 6 bases, the J end lost 6 bases, and 16 bases lay between the germline ends. The CDR3 here is CASRERTEGDTQYF. The CDR3 DNA sequence: TGCGCCAGCAGGGAGCGGACTGAGGGGGATACGCAGTATTTT.

This clonotype was seen more than once but under ten times. This chain connects TRBV9 to TRBJ1-6; no definite D call. CDR1 is SGDLS, CDR2 YYNGEE, per germline. The CDR3 contains 13 residues. V was clipped by 0 bases and J by 9 bases, with 7 bases between them. The CDR3 region has the DNA TGTGCCAGCAGCGTAGCAGAAGGTTCACCCCTCCACTTT. It is translated as CASSVAEGSPLHF.

To note about this clonotype: With a much larger clone just one base away, this may be a read error. The J gene is TRBJ2-1, the V gene TRBV12-3 or TRBV12-4; 12 positions match TRBD2. TRBJ2-7 explains the end of the DNA better; the J call may be wrong. This CDR3 comprises 17 residues. CDR3 DNA: TGTGCCAGCAGTTTAGTGACTAGCGGGGGCTCCTACAATGAGCAGTACTTC. Amino acid sequence: CASSLVTSGGSYNEQYF.

The chain links TRBV5-1 to TRBJ2-1; possible D gene TRBD2, 5 bases. V shed 7 bases and J shed 7 bases, with 24 bases lying between them. Germline V gives CDR1 SGHRS, CDR2 YFSETQ. This CDR3 has 16 amino acids. DNA for the CDR3: TGCGCCAGCCGTCCCTTGGCCCGGGGTAGTGGGAATGAGCAGTTCTTC. Protein: CASRPLARGSGNEQFF.

The table lists this clonotype with a few counts. The chain is built from TRBV20-1 and TRBJ2-7; 7 bases agree with TRBD2. This CDR3 region has 16 residues. The junction had 16 bases not matched to a gene; V was cut back by 6 bases and J by 2 bases. Per the germline V gene, CDR1 is DFQATT and CDR2 is SNEGSKA (reference sequence). CDR3 DNA sequence: TGCAGTGCCCCAGCCGGGGGGTTTTACCCGCCCTACGAGCAGTACTTC. Translating it yields CSAPAGGFYPPYEQYF.

This chain uses TRBV28 with TRBJ2-1; 14 nucleotides agree with TRBD2. Trimming took 7 bases from V and 4 from J; bases not matched to a gene: 12. Germline V gene sequence: CDR1 MDHEN, CDR2 SYDVKM. The CDR3 consists of 18 residues. Here the CDR3 reads CASNFPGTSGGQYNEQFF. DNA for the CDR3: TGTGCCAGCAATTTCCCCGGGACTAGCGGGGGACAATACAATGAGCAGTTCTTC. Complete variable domain (other parts from reference TRBV28 and TRBJ2-1): DVKVTQSSRYLVKRTGEKVFLECVQDMDHENMFWYRQDPGLGLRLIYFSYDVKMKEKGDIPEGYSVSREKKERFSLILESASTNQTSMYLCASNFPGTSGGQYNEQFFGPGTRLTVL.

This clonotype was observed at least ten times. This chain joins TRBV11-2 and TRBJ2-1; D not resolved. The CDR3 runs 18 residues. With 5 bases removed from V and 3 bases from J, the gap between germline ends came to 23 bases. CDR1 is SGHAT and CDR2 is FQNNGV in the germline V gene. The CDR3 nucleotides read TGTGCCAGCAGCCACCCGCTGACTGCGACCGTCTTCTACAATGAGCAGTTCTTC. Protein sequence: CASSHPLTATVFYNEQFF. Variable domain in full (rest from reference TRBV11-2 and TRBJ2-1): EAGVAQSPRYKIIEKRQSVAFWCNPISGHATLYWYQQILGQGPKLLIQFQNNGVVDDSQLPKDRFSAERLKGVDSTLKIQPAKLEDSAVYLCASSHPLTATVFYNEQFFGPGTRLTVL.

This clonotype has more than one count but fewer than ten. The chain recombines TRBV6-6 with TRBJ1-5; D might be TRBD1 (5 bases). Germline assignment: CDR1 MNHNY and CDR2 SVGAGI (reference sequence). The CDR3 totals 13 residues. Trimming stripped 4 bases from V and 7 bases from J, with 11 bases between. Here the CDR3 reads CASSSSRDQPQHF. The CDR3 DNA sequence: TGTGCCAGCAGTTCTAGCAGGGACCAGCCCCAGCATTTT.

This rearrangement joins TRBV7-9 to TRBJ1-3; 7 bases fit TRBD1. The CDR3 extends over 16 amino acids. Germline V gene data show CDR1 as SEHNR and CDR2 as FQNEAQ (reference sequence). V dropped 6 bases and J dropped 0; count of bases not matched to a gene: 8. The CDR3 sequence is CASSQGQPASGNTIYF. CDR3 DNA sequence: TGTGCCAGCAGTCAGGGACAGCCGGCCTCTGGAAACACCATATATTTT.

On this clonotype itself: A much larger clone lies a single base off, so this may be a read error. This sequence joins TRBV28 and TRBJ2-7; 9 bases line up with TRBD1. Germline CDR1 is MDHEN and CDR2 is SYDVKM. The CDR3 is 18 amino acids. The CDR3 DNA sequence: TGTACCAGCAGTTCGAGTGGGACAGGGACGCCCTATATCTACGAGCAGTACTTC. It is translated as CTSSSSGTGTPYIYEQYF.

Note on this clonotype: This may stem from a read error, because a much larger clone lies one nucleotide away. This chain connects TRBV4-3 to TRBJ2-5, with D tentatively TRBD1 (6 bases). CDR3 length: 14 residues. Germline CDR1 LGHNA, CDR2 YSLEER. Written as DNA, the CDR3 is TGCACCAGCAGCCAGATGGACAGATCCGGGACCCAGTACTTC. Protein: CTSSQMDRSGTQYF.

Many counts were recorded for this clonotype. V usage is TRBV18 and J usage is TRBJ1-1; maybe TRBD1 (6 bases). Trimming took off 8 bases at V and 1 base at J, with 14 bases between the two ends. In germline, CDR1 is KGHSH, CDR2 LQKENI. This CDR3 region has 14 residues. CDR3 residues: CASSPGQPNTEAFF. In nucleotides, the CDR3 is TGTGCCAGCAGTCCCGGACAGCCGAACACTGAAGCTTTCTTT.

This clonotype was detected a few times. The V gene is TRBV11-2, the J gene TRBJ2-1, with D possibly being TRBD2 (6 bases). V was pared by 6 bases and J by 7 bases, with 16 bases between. The CDR3 totals 14 residues. CDR1 SGHAT and CDR2 FQNNGV come from the germline V gene. The DNA for the CDR3 is TGTGCCAGCAGAAAGTCGTCGGGGGAGAATGAGCAGTTCTTC. Translated, it gives CASRKSSGENEQFF.

This clonotype has at least ten counts. This chain connects TRBV10-2 to TRBJ1-2; TRBD1 matches at 7 bases. V lost 5 bases, J lost 8 bases, and 14 bases stayed unmatched. CDR1 is WSHSY, CDR2 SAAADI, per germline. This CDR3 region has 15 residues. The CDR3 protein is CASSNNSDRSGGYTF. The CDR3 DNA reads as TGCGCCAGCAGTAACAACTCGGACAGGTCGGGCGGCTACACCTTC.

In its sample, this clonotype was seen a few times. The CDR3 protein is CASSLGEAGPSDTQYF. The CDR3 coding sequence is TGTGCCAGCAGCTTAGGGGAAGCAGGTCCCTCAGATACGCAGTATTTT. The chain has TRBV7-6 and TRBJ2-3; unclear D gene. Trimming pared 1 base from V and 4 bases from J, leaving 15 bases between. This CDR3 has 16 amino acids. Looked up from germline, CDR1 is SGHVS and CDR2 is FNYEAQ. Filled out from reference TRBV7-6 and TRBJ2-3, the complete variable domain reads GAGVSQSPRYKVTKRGQDVALRCDPISGHVSLYWYRQALGQGPEFLTYFNYEAQQDKSGLPNDRFSAERPEGSISTLTIQRTEQRDSAMYRCASSLGEAGPSDTQYFGPGTRLTVL.

This clonotype was detected many times. The chain recombines TRBV4-1 with TRBJ2-1, with a possible D match to TRBD2 (5 bases). Per the germline V gene, CDR1 is MGHRA and CDR2 is YSYEKL. The CDR3 loop spans 13 amino acids. Trimming pared 4 bases from V and 9 bases from J, leaving 13 bases between. CDR3 DNA sequence: TGCGCCAGCAGCCGAACACTAGTGGCTGAGCAGTTCTTC. The encoded protein is CASSRTLVAEQFF.

This chain joins TRBV11-2 and TRBJ2-7; D ambiguous. Trimming took 1 base from V and 2 from J, leaving 9 bases between them. The CDR3 extends over 14 amino acids. Germline V gene lookup returns CDR1 SGHAT and CDR2 FQNNGV. CDR3 coding DNA: TGTGCCAGCAGCTTAGTCGCGGATGCCTACGAGCAGTACTTC. It codes for CASSLVADAYEQYF.

As to this clonotype: At one boundary the junction diverges from the germline segment, which might be a read error. V usage is TRBV20-1 and J usage is TRBJ1-2; TRBD1 is a possible D gene (5 bases). CDR3 length equals 15 residues. The germline V gene encodes CDR1 DFQATT and CDR2 SNEGSKA (reference sequence). The CDR3 region is CSARERQRKPYDYTF. DNA of the CDR3: TGCAGTGCTAGGGAAAGACAGCGGAAACCCTATGACTACACCTTC.

Ten or more counts support this clonotype. This sequence joins TRBV5-6 and TRBJ2-7; D call uncertain. This CDR3 spans 16 amino acids. V lost 0 bases and J lost 3, with 16 bases in between. Germline CDR1 and CDR2: SGHDT and YYEEEE. In DNA form, the CDR3 reads TGTGCCAGCAGCTTGGGCGTGGTTTGGGAAAGCTACGAGCAGTACTTC. Its translation is CASSLGVVWESYEQYF. The whole variable domain, filled in from reference TRBV5-6 and TRBJ2-7, reads DAGVTQSPTHLIKTRGQQVTLRCSPKSGHDTVSWYQQALGQGPQFIFQYYEEEERQRGNFPDRFSGHQFPNYSSELNVNALLLGDSALYLCASSLGVVWESYEQYFGPGTRLTVT.

The chain uses TRBV2 and TRBJ2-5, with TRBD2 identical over 7 bases. Unmatched junction bases numbered 6, after V lost 1 base and J lost 4 bases. The CDR3 extends over 15 amino acids. CDR1 and CDR2 (germline): SNHLY, FYNNEI. The CDR3 sequence is CASSEDSLAAETQYF. The CDR3 coding sequence is TGTGCCAGCAGTGAAGACTCCCTAGCGGCAGAGACCCAGTACTTC.

This clonotype was recorded many times. The V and J genes are TRBV29-1 and TRBJ2-1, with D possibly being TRBD1 or TRBD2 (5 bases each). The CDR3 is 10 amino acids. Germline V lookup: CDR1 SQVTM, CDR2 ANQGSEA. The V gene lost 3 bases and the J gene lost 14 bases, with 11 bases spanning the gap. The CDR3: CSVDEGPEFF. The CDR3 DNA follows: TGCAGCGTTGATGAGGGACCTGAGTTCTTC.

The chain joins TRBV12-3 or TRBV12-4 to TRBJ2-7, with 12 positions matching TRBD2. The CDR3 length is 15 residues. Unmatched junction bases numbered 5, after V lost 5 bases and J lost 3 bases. The CDR3 nucleotides are TGTGCCAGCAGTACCCTGACTAGCGGGGGCTACGAGCAGTACTTC. It translates to CASSTLTSGGYEQYF.

This clonotype was seen only a few times. The chain joins TRBV29-1 to TRBJ2-3; 8 nucleotides line up with TRBD2. In germline, CDR1 is SQVTM, CDR2 ANQGSEA. This CDR3 has 15 residues. V lost 4 bases to trimming and J lost 5 bases; unmatched junction nucleotides: 11. CDR3 sequence: CSVVLAGGRVDTQYF. CDR3 in DNA: TGCAGCGTTGTTTTGGCGGGGGGTCGGGTAGATACGCAGTATTTT.

In its sample, this clonotype was seen many times. V and J are TRBV4-1 and TRBJ1-5; 8 bases match TRBD1. The CDR3 runs 15 residues. The V gene's germline CDR1 is MGHRA and CDR2 YSYEKL. Trimming at V came to 1 base and at J to 4 bases, leaving 3 bases not matched to a gene. Here the CDR3 DNA reads TGCGCCAGCAGCCAAGGGACAGGGCTAAATCAGCCCCAGCATTTT. It encodes CASSQGTGLNQPQHF.

This clonotype was detected only a few times. J is TRBJ2-3 and V is TRBV6-5; D unresolved. This CDR3 has 12 amino acids. Deletions cut 6 bases from V and 7 bases from J, with 11 bases between. Germline assignment: CDR1 MNHEY and CDR2 SVGAGI. CDR3 region: CASSPQGHTQYF. In DNA, the CDR3 is TGTGCCAGCAGCCCCCAAGGGCATACGCAGTATTTT.

This rearrangement joins TRBV7-2 to TRBJ2-3, with TRBD2 matching over 12 bases. The CDR3 is 18 amino acids. Trimming at V came to 1 base and at J to 6 bases, leaving 11 bases not matched to a gene. Germline V lookup: CDR1 SGHTA, CDR2 FQGNSA. DNA for the CDR3: TGTGCCAGCAGCTTAGTGTCCCCAAGACTAGCGGGAGATGATACGCAGTATTTT. Its protein product is CASSLVSPRLAGDDTQYF. Combining the CDR3 with reference TRBV7-2 and TRBJ2-3 gives the whole variable domain GAGVSQSPSNKVTEKGKDVELRCDPISGHTALYWYRQSLGQGLEFLIYFQGNSAPDKSGLPSDRFSAERTGGSVSTLTIQRTQQEDSAVYLCASSLVSPRLAGDDTQYFGPGTRLTVL.